The entry that follows covers one T cell receptor (beta chain) sequence. The record originates from a study of blood T cell repertoires in COVID-19. Study background: From the United States, Italy and Spain came samples of acute and convalescent COVID-19. PBMCs, B-cell-depleted T cells, or T cells provided the cDNA or gDNA that made up the material.

Unmatched junction bases numbered 8, after V lost 5 bases and J lost 4 bases. The V gene's germline CDR1 is LNHNV and CDR2 YYDKDF (reference sequence). CDR3 length: 15 amino acids. As handled by the study authors: Amplification of reference gene primers provided the estimated nucleated cell counts. The method was immunoSEQ multiplex PCR; TCRdb's version includes in-frame clones alone and lacks a portion of them. V, J and clone size are those of that table, while D and trimming were read from the DNA. The data show fewer than 80,000 clones, 80% to 90% seen once. The chain uses TRBV15 and TRBJ2-5, with TRBD2 matching over 9 bases. Sequencing input: peripheral blood. This receptor was obtained from a woman in her forties or fifties with active COVID-19. CDR3 protein: CATSGLLAGLETQYF. Here the CDR3 DNA reads TGTGCCACCAGCGGCCTACTAGCGGGTTTAGAGACCCAGTACTTC. The full variable domain, its missing parts supplied by reference TRBV15 and TRBJ2-5, is DAMVIQNPRYQVTQFGKPVTLSCSQTLNHNVMYWYQQKSSQAPKLLFHYYDKDFNNEADTPDNFQSRRPNTSFCFLDIRSPGLGDTAMYLCATSGLLAGLETQYFGPGTRLLVL.